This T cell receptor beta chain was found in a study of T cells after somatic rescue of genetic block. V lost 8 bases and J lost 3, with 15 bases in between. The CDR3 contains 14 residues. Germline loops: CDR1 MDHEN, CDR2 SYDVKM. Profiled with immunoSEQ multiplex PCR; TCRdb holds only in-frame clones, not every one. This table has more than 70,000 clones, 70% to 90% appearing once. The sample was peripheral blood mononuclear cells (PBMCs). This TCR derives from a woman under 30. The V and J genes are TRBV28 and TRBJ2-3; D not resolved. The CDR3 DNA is TGTGCCAGCCCTCCCGGGTATCAGACAGATACGCAGTATTTT. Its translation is CASPPGYQTDTQYF.